Presented here are 12 T cell receptor beta chains from one specimen sequenced in a study of blood T cell repertoires in COVID-19. The protocol was immunoSEQ multiplex PCR, while the TCRdb copy is restricted to in-frame clones and leaves out a portion. The sample has 350,000 or so clones, roughly 90% seen once. What was sequenced was peripheral blood. These receptors were obtained from a woman aged 60-75 years with COVID-19, enrolled during active disease.

The chain is built from TRBV4-1 and TRBJ1-2; TRBD1 matches at 9 bases. V was clipped by 0 bases and J by 8 bases; unmatched bases: 19. Germline CDR1 and CDR2: MGHRA and YSYEKL. There are 19 residues in the CDR3. CDR3 coding DNA: TGCGCCAGCAGCCAAGAGGAGACGGTGGGACAGGGCATATCTGGAGGCTACACCTTC. It specifies CASSQEETVGQGISGGYTF.

The chain combines TRBV5-4 with TRBJ1-4, with D unclear. Trimming took off 1 base at V and 1 base at J, with 5 bases between the two ends. The CDR3 loop spans 14 amino acids. The germline gives CDR1 SGHNT, CDR2 YYREEE (reference sequence). This chain's CDR3 is CASSLKQTNEKLFF. CDR3 coding DNA: TGTGCCAGCAGCTTGAAGCAAACTAATGAAAAACTGTTTTTT.

The CDR3 sequence is CASRPTGVGTEAFF. In DNA form, the CDR3 reads TGTGCCAGCAGACCGACAGGGGTAGGCACTGAAGCTTTCTTT. The chain is built from TRBV27 and TRBJ1-1, with 8 bases identical to TRBD1. V was pared by 6 bases and J by 4 bases, with 7 bases of the junction left unmatched. The CDR3 is made up of 14 amino acids. In germline, CDR1 is MNHEY, CDR2 SMNVEV (reference sequence).

The J gene is TRBJ2-1, the V gene TRBV7-2; 9 bases are shared with TRBD2. Looked up from germline, CDR1 is SGHTA and CDR2 is FQGNSA. Germline trimming cut 0 bases from V and 5 bases from J; bases unmatched to any gene: 5. This CDR3 is 16 amino acids long. This CDR3 reads CASSLARAGGNNEQFF. The CDR3 DNA sequence: TGTGCCAGCAGCTTAGCTCGGGCGGGGGGGAACAATGAGCAGTTCTTC. The full variable domain, completed using reference TRBV7-2 and TRBJ2-1, is GAGVSQSPSNKVTEKGKDVELRCDPISGHTALYWYRQSLGQGLEFLIYFQGNSAPDKSGLPSDRFSAERTGGSVSTLTIQRTQQEDSAVYLCASSLARAGGNNEQFFGPGTRLTVL.

The chain has TRBV5-6 and TRBJ2-4, with D perhaps matching TRBD2 (6 bases). Per the germline V gene, CDR1 is SGHDT and CDR2 is YYEEEE. V was cut by 1 base and J by 8 bases, with 16 bases left in between. The CDR3 totals 15 residues. CDR3 bases: TGTGCCAGCAGCTTGTCTTCGGGAGTGGGTCACATTCAGTACTTC. It translates to CASSLSSGVGHIQYF.

J is TRBJ2-1 and V is TRBV7-2; 9 positions agree with TRBD2. Germline assignment: CDR1 SGHTA and CDR2 FQGNSA. The J segment lost 7 bases and the V segment lost 3 bases, leaving 7 bases of the junction unmatched. CDR3 size: 15 residues. CDR3 protein: CASSFSGGARNEQFF. CDR3 DNA: TGTGCCAGCAGCTTTAGCGGGGGCGCTCGAAATGAGCAGTTCTTC.

This chain connects TRBV19 to TRBJ1-4; D ambiguous. V lost 2 bases and J lost 5, with 15 bases in between. The CDR3 length is 16 residues. The germline V gene encodes CDR1 LNHDA and CDR2 SQIVND (reference sequence). The DNA of the CDR3 is TGTGCCAGTAGTATAAGTGACATTAAGCCGAATGAAAAACTGTTTTTT. Its protein is CASSISDIKPNEKLFF.

This chain uses TRBV19 with TRBJ1-3, with TRBD1 matching 8 bases. This CDR3 contains 15 residues. With 4 bases clipped from V and 2 bases from J, the junction kept 4 bases outside the gene matches. CDR1 and CDR2 from the germline V gene are LNHDA and SQIVND (reference sequence). The CDR3, as DNA: TGTGCCAGTAGTAAGCTGACAGGGGCTGGAAACACCATATATTTT. As protein: CASSKLTGAGNTIYF.

The rearrangement links TRBV6-5 to TRBJ1-4; D possibly corresponds to TRBD1 (6 bases). CDR1 and CDR2 from the germline V gene are MNHEY and SVGAGI. Trimming left V 6 bases short and J 5 bases short, with 13 bases between. This CDR3 comprises 14 residues. The CDR3 nucleotides read TGTGCCAGCAGCAGACAGGCGATAAATGAAAAACTGTTTTTT. Protein product: CASSRQAINEKLFF.

CDR3: CASSSRSSLGYYEQYF. DNA of the CDR3: TGTGCCAGCAGCTCCCGGAGCAGTCTCGGATACTACGAGCAGTACTTC. J is TRBJ2-7 and V is TRBV11-2; no clear D. Germline V CDR1 and CDR2: SGHAT, FQNNGV. The CDR3 spans 16 residues. With 4 bases removed from V and 3 bases from J, the gap between germline ends came to 19 bases. Full variable domain (remainder filled in from reference TRBV11-2 and TRBJ2-7): EAGVAQSPRYKIIEKRQSVAFWCNPISGHATLYWYQQILGQGPKLLIQFQNNGVVDDSQLPKDRFSAERLKGVDSTLKIQPAKLEDSAVYLCASSSRSSLGYYEQYFGPGTRLTVT.

The chain carries TRBV2 and TRBJ1-6; the D gene is possibly TRBD1 (6 bases). V was trimmed by 10 bases and J by 7 bases, leaving 14 bases between them. Looked up from germline, CDR1 is SNHLY and CDR2 is FYNNEI. This CDR3 comprises 13 residues. For the CDR3, the DNA is TGTGCCACCAACAGGGCAGGGAATTCACCCCTCCACTTT. Protein sequence: CATNRAGNSPLHF.

The gene calls are TRBV5-4 and TRBJ2-7; weak D call: TRBD2 (5 bases). V was pared by 2 bases and J by 3 bases, with 9 bases between. Germline CDR1 reads SGHNT; CDR2 reads YYREEE (reference sequence). The CDR3 extends over 13 amino acids. The CDR3 is CASSFNRGYEQYF. DNA for the CDR3: TGTGCCAGCAGCTTCAACCGGGGCTACGAGCAGTACTTC.